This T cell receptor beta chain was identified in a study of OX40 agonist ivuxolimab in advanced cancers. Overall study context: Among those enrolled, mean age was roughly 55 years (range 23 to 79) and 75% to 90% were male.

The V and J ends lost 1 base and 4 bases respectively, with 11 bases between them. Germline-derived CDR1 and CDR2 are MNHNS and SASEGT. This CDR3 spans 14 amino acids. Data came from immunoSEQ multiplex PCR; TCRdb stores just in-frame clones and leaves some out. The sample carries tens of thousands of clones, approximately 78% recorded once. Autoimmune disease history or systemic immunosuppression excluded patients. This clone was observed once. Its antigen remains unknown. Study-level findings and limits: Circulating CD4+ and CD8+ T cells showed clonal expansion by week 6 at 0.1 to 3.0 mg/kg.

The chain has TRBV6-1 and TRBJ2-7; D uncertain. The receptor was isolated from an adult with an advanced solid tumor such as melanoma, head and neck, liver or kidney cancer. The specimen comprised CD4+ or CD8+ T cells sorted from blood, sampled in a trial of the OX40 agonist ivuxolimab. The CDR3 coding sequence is TGTGCCAGCAGTGAAGTTACTTCAGGTTACGAGCAGTACTTC. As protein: CASSEVTSGYEQYF.